This T cell receptor beta chain was obtained from a study of cytomegalovirus exposure and HLA in healthy donors. Researchers ran the PCR with 60 Vbeta and 13 Jbeta primers. The repertoire was sequenced with immunoSEQ multiplex PCR; TCRdb's copy has only in-frame clones and lacks some. The sample gives around 150,000 clones, about four fifths of which show up once; more than 8% is in the top ten. This clone appeared a single time. What it binds is unknown. Study-wide findings and caveats: In vitro testing confirmed a few CMV-associated chains as specific for CMV antigens. Associated with HLA alleles at 0.05 false discovery rate in a later analysis were some 16,000 TCR beta sequences. Earlier results showed most TCR beta V segments being productive about 87% or about 30% of the time. Fewer N-insertions than the roughly 670-donor mean were reportedly shown by an Asian-associated ancestry cluster in a later analysis.

This CDR3 has 15 amino acids. From germline, CDR1 is SGHRS and CDR2 YFSETQ. V was cut by 0 bases and J by 4 bases, with 12 bases left in between. Specimen: PBMCs. The origin of this receptor is a male donor in good health and CMV-seropositive. The gene calls are TRBV5-1 and TRBJ2-3; TRBD2 is a possible D gene (5 bases). Here the CDR3 reads CASSLGGHSADTQYF. CDR3 nucleotides: TGCGCCAGCAGCTTGGGAGGGCATTCCGCAGATACGCAGTATTTT.